The clone carrying this T cell receptor (beta chain) occurred a few times. The data belong to a study of shared T cell receptors in the human thymus. CDR1 SGHVS and CDR2 FNYEAQ come from the germline V gene. This CDR3 has 18 residues. Trimming at V came to 0 bases and at J to 6 bases, leaving 15 bases not matched to a gene. The data were produced by immunoSEQ multiplex PCR, yet TCRdb's version contains in-frame clones alone and is incomplete. This table has around 730,000 clones, over 75% appearing once. The sample was also reused in another study, on human thymus T cells. From that second work: Infants, healthy and Finnish, who were having corrective surgery for congenital heart defects served as donors. In corrective heart surgery, resections were taken, and these provided the thymus tissue. Thymic as well as blood repertoires seemed to favor certain V and J genes unevenly. Related work found strong thymic repertoire overlap between unrelated individuals.

The V gene is TRBV7-6, the J gene TRBJ1-2; 8 nucleotides agree with TRBD1. Sample: thymocytes. This receptor was taken from a girl less than two years old with a congenital heart defect. In DNA form, the CDR3 reads TGTGCCAGCAGCTTAGCGCTGACGAGGACAGGGAGCACCGATGGCTACACCTTC. Amino acid sequence: CASSLALTRTGSTDGYTF.